These 30 T cell receptor beta chains share one sample of origin, sequenced in a study of beta chain features in type 1 diabetes. The isolated RNA, all of it, was reverse transcribed, so expressed TCRB transcripts were what got sequenced. Generated by immunoSEQ multiplex PCR, the TCRdb table keeps only in-frame clones and is missing some. Found here are tens of thousands of clones, nearly 70% of them singletons; the top ten hold 2% to 2.5%. Source material: Tregs from blood. These receptors originate from a woman aged 40 to 50 in good health.

With respect to this clone: One junction end does not reproduce the germline sequence, and a read error may be involved. This chain uses TRBV18 with TRBJ2-7; D uncertain. Per the germline V gene, CDR1 is KGHSH and CDR2 is LQKENI. The CDR3 covers 13 residues. The CDR3 loop reads CASSPGLNYEQDF. The CDR3 coding sequence is TGTGCCAGCTCACCTGGGCTAAATTACGAGCAGGACTTC.

In its sample, this clone was seen once. This chain connects TRBV5-1 to TRBJ1-2, with 7 bases aligning to TRBD1. This CDR3 region has 13 residues. CDR1 and CDR2 (germline): SGHRS, YFSETQ. V was pared by 0 bases and J by 6 bases, with 2 bases of the junction left unmatched. CDR3 nucleotides: TGCGCCAGCAGCTTGGGACAGGGAGATGGCTACACCTTC. The encoded protein is CASSLGQGDGYTF.

The rearrangement links TRBV5-1 to TRBJ1-6; D uncertain. The CDR3 totals 19 residues. Trimming removed 5 bases from V and 0 bases from J, with 21 bases in between. Germline V gene sequence: CDR1 SGHRS, CDR2 YFSETQ. CDR3 DNA: TGCGCCAGCAGACCCGCGTTGGCAGGTTCGAGCTCCTATAATTCACCCCTCCACTTT. This sequence encodes CASRPALAGSSSYNSPLHF. Together with reference TRBV5-1 and TRBJ1-6, the CDR3 gives the full variable domain: KAGVTQTPRYLIKTRGQQVTLSCSPISGHRSVSWYQQTPGQGLQFLFEYFSETQRNKGNFPGRFSGRQFSNSRSEMNVSTLELGDSALYLCASRPALAGSSSYNSPLHFGNGTRLTVT.

The rearrangement links TRBV10-3 to TRBJ2-7, with TRBD1 matching over 8 bases. This CDR3 contains 13 residues. V shed 4 bases and J 5 bases; nucleotides not matched to a gene: 4. Germline V gives CDR1 ENHRY, CDR2 SYGVKD. DNA of the CDR3: TGTGCCATCAGTGGACAGGGGATGGACGAGCAGTACTTC. Translation: CAISGQGMDEQYF.

This clone was recorded only once. The chain carries TRBV7-8 and TRBJ1-4; TRBD1 matches 7 bases. J lost 5 bases, V lost 5 bases, and 11 bases had no gene match. Germline CDR1 and CDR2: SGHVS and FQNEAQ. The CDR3 has 16 amino acids. For the CDR3, the DNA is TGTGCCAGCAGCAAAACTCCGGGACAGTGGAATGAAAAACTGTTTTTT. It encodes CASSKTPGQWNEKLFF.

This clone was detected only a few times. The rearrangement uses TRBV7-2 and TRBJ2-3, with 7 nucleotides matching TRBD1. V lost 1 base and J lost 5; bases outside the gene matches: 6. Germline values: CDR1 SGHTA, CDR2 FQGNSA. This CDR3 contains 15 residues. The CDR3 sequence is CASSLVDRAQDTQYF. CDR3 sequence (DNA): TGTGCCAGCAGCTTAGTCGACAGGGCACAAGATACGCAGTATTTT.

V usage is TRBV6-6 and J usage is TRBJ2-7; D uncertain. The CDR3 is 12 amino acids. The V end was cut by 7 bases, the J end by 2 bases, with 9 bases between. Germline assignment: CDR1 MNHNY and CDR2 SVGAGI (reference sequence). This CDR3 is CASTDTTYEQYF. The CDR3 coding sequence is TGTGCCAGCACCGACACCACCTACGAGCAGTACTTC.

This clone was observed a handful of times. The chain couples TRBV6-6 to TRBJ2-1; TRBD1 aligns across 9 bases. The CDR3 runs to 14 residues. V shed 4 bases, J shed 4 bases, and the junction held 2 bases outside the gene matches. Germline CDR1 MNHNY, CDR2 SVGAGI (reference sequence). CDR3 coding DNA: TGTGCCAGCAGTTCAGGGACAGGGTACAATGAGCAGTTCTTC. Residues: CASSSGTGYNEQFF.

This chain connects TRBV19 to TRBJ1-2; 9 nucleotides line up with TRBD1. The germline V gene has CDR1 LNHDA and CDR2 SQIVND (reference sequence). Trimming took 9 bases from V and 6 from J; bases not matched to a gene: 2. This CDR3 has 11 amino acids. CDR3 bases: TGTGCCAGCGGACAGGGGAATGGCTACACCTTC. Protein sequence: CASGQGNGYTF. Full variable domain (outside the CDR3, taken from reference TRBV19 and TRBJ1-2): DGGITQSPKYLFRKEGQNVTLSCEQNLNHDAMYWYRQDPGQGLRLIYYSQIVNDFQKGDIAEGYSVSREKKESFPLTVTSAQKNPTAFYLCASGQGNGYTFGSGTRLTVV.

The chain recombines TRBV5-4 with TRBJ2-7; 10 nucleotides match TRBD2. Per the germline V gene, CDR1 is SGHNT and CDR2 is YYREEE (reference sequence). The CDR3 loop spans 16 amino acids. Germline trimming cut 0 bases from V and 2 bases from J; bases unmatched to any gene: 5. DNA for the CDR3: TGTGCCAGCAGCTTGGGGGCTAGCGGGGGAACCTACGAGCAGTACTTC. Its translation is CASSLGASGGTYEQYF.

V usage is TRBV10-3 and J usage is TRBJ1-2; 8 positions agree with TRBD1. Germline CDR1 reads ENHRY; CDR2 reads SYGVKD. The CDR3 covers 13 residues. J gave up 5 bases and V 3 bases, and 2 bases lay outside the gene matches. CDR3 sequence reads: CAISEDRGYGYTF. In DNA, the CDR3 is TGTGCCATCAGTGAAGACAGGGGATATGGCTACACCTTC.

This chain connects TRBV6-1 to TRBJ1-5, with a weak D call TRBD1 (6 bases). The length of the CDR3 is 15 residues. Looked up from germline, CDR1 is MNHNS and CDR2 is SASEGT. V was pared by 4 bases and J by 6 bases, with 16 bases between. Here the CDR3 reads CASSVSRGSGQPQHF. The CDR3 DNA reads TGTGCCAGCAGTGTTAGCAGGGGCTCTGGTCAGCCCCAGCATTTT.

The chain recombines TRBV5-6 with TRBJ2-2; a possible D gene is TRBD1 (5 bases). Between the trimmed V and J ends, which lost 0 bases and 1 base, there was a span of 7 bases. The germline gives CDR1 SGHDT, CDR2 YYEEEE. The CDR3 is 15 residues long. This CDR3 reads CASSLVQGNTGELFF. CDR3 coding DNA: TGTGCCAGCAGCTTGGTTCAGGGGAACACCGGGGAGCTGTTTTTT.

This clone was picked up a small number of times. The chain is built from TRBV19 and TRBJ1-2, with TRBD1 matching over 10 bases. The junction had 6 bases not matched to a gene; V was cut back by 0 bases and J by 5 bases. CDR3 size: 16 residues. Germline V lookup: CDR1 LNHDA, CDR2 SQIVND (reference sequence). CDR3 residues: CASSIEAGQGMYGYTF. The DNA of the CDR3 is TGTGCCAGTAGTATAGAAGCGGGACAGGGGATGTATGGCTACACCTTC.

The chain joins TRBV15 to TRBJ1-6; TRBD1 might be the D (6 bases). V gave up 1 base and J gave up 10 bases, with 17 bases separating them. The CDR3 is 16 amino acids. CDR1 is LNHNV and CDR2 is YYDKDF in the germline V gene (reference sequence). The CDR3 nucleotides are TGTGCCACCAGCAGAGGAACTACAGGGTTGGGCTCACCCCTCCACTTT. Translation gives CATSRGTTGLGSPLHF. Looking up the rest from reference TRBV15 and TRBJ1-6 gives the full variable domain: DAMVIQNPRYQVTQFGKPVTLSCSQTLNHNVMYWYQQKSSQAPKLLFHYYDKDFNNEADTPDNFQSRRPNTSFCFLDIRSPGLGDTAMYLCATSRGTTGLGSPLHFGNGTRLTVT.

This clone was counted a few times. The chain recombines TRBV7-9 with TRBJ2-5; TRBD1 aligns across 8 bases. The germline V gene has CDR1 SEHNR and CDR2 FQNEAQ (reference sequence). V trimming: 4 bases; J trimming: 4 bases; junction bases outside the gene matches: 14. The CDR3 is 17 residues long. In nucleotides, the CDR3 is TGTGCCAGCAGCTCCTACGTAGCGCAGGGGGCGGGAGAGACCCAGTACTTC. Translating gives CASSSYVAQGAGETQYF.

The table lists this clone with a count of one. J is TRBJ2-5 and V is TRBV29-1; D is perhaps TRBD1 (6 bases). Gene TRBJ2-7 matches the end of the DNA better, so the J call may be wrong. Germline CDR1 and CDR2: SQVTM and ANQGSEA. The CDR3 is 12 residues long. As DNA, the CDR3 is TGCAGCGTTGTGGGACACCATTACGAGCAGTACTTC. It yields the protein CSVVGHHYEQYF.

CDR3 sequence: CASSNRGGAHNEQFF. CDR3 bases: TGTGCCAGCAGTAATCGCGGGGGGGCCCACAATGAGCAGTTCTTC. The V and J genes are TRBV6-1 and TRBJ2-1; the match to TRBD2 covers 9 bases. CDR3 size: 15 residues. V lost 5 bases to trimming and J lost 5 bases; unmatched junction nucleotides: 7. In germline, CDR1 is MNHNS, CDR2 SASEGT.

This chain joins TRBV5-1 and TRBJ2-3; no reliable D call. The ends were cut back, 0 bases at V and 1 base at J, with 6 bases in the middle. Germline V gene lookup returns CDR1 SGHRS and CDR2 YFSETQ. The length of the CDR3 is 14 residues. As DNA, the CDR3 is TGCGCCAGCAGCTTGGCGAGAGGCACAGATACGCAGTATTTT. Translating gives CASSLARGTDTQYF. The complete variable domain, with remaining parts taken from reference TRBV5-1 and TRBJ2-3, reads KAGVTQTPRYLIKTRGQQVTLSCSPISGHRSVSWYQQTPGQGLQFLFEYFSETQRNKGNFPGRFSGRQFSNSRSEMNVSTLELGDSALYLCASSLARGTDTQYFGPGTRLTVL.

This chain connects TRBV7-2 to TRBJ2-1; 14 bases map to TRBD2. Germline loops: CDR1 SGHTA, CDR2 FQGNSA. V dropped 7 bases and J dropped 10; count of bases not matched to a gene: 15. The CDR3 has 17 amino acids. The CDR3 bases are TGTGCCAGCATAAGGGGGCCGACTAGCGGGGGGGCCTACGAGCAGTTCTTC. Residues: CASIRGPTSGGAYEQFF.

The sample holds one count of this clone. The CDR3 sequence is CASSLNRENTEAFF. CDR3 coding DNA: TGTGCCAGCAGCTTGAACAGGGAGAACACTGAAGCTTTCTTT. The chain combines TRBV5-4 with TRBJ1-1, with D possibly TRBD1 on 6 matching bases. The CDR3 is 14 residues long. V shed 1 base and J shed 1 base, with 8 bases lying between them. Germline-derived CDR1 and CDR2 are SGHNT and YYREEE (reference sequence). Combining the CDR3 with reference TRBV5-4 and TRBJ1-1 gives the whole variable domain ETGVTQSPTHLIKTRGQQVTLRCSSQSGHNTVSWYQQALGQGPQFIFQYYREEENGRGNFPPRFSGLQFPNYSSELNVNALELDDSALYLCASSLNRENTEAFFGQGTRLTVV.

The rearrangement uses TRBV7-2 and TRBJ2-5, with a tentative D call TRBD1 (6 bases). Trimming removed 1 base from V and 5 bases from J, with 14 bases in between. This CDR3 is built from 15 residues. Germline assignment: CDR1 SGHTA and CDR2 FQGNSA. The CDR3 bases are TGTGCCAGCAGCTTAGTATGGGGGCCGGATGAGACCCAGTACTTC. Translated, it gives CASSLVWGPDETQYF.

This chain links TRBV27 with TRBJ1-5, with a possible D match to TRBD1 (6 bases). V lost 6 bases and J 2 bases, leaving 11 bases between the germline ends. CDR3 length: 14 amino acids. Germline loops: CDR1 MNHEY, CDR2 SMNVEV (reference sequence). The CDR3 DNA is TGTGCCAGCAGATTCAGGGGTGGCAATCAGCCCCAGCATTTT. This encodes CASRFRGGNQPQHF.

This clone was seen a handful of times. J is TRBJ1-5 and V is TRBV19; 10 bases line up with TRBD1. Germline CDR1 and CDR2: LNHDA and SQIVND (reference sequence). J gave up 9 bases and V 3 bases, and 8 bases lay outside the gene matches. The CDR3 runs to 15 residues. The CDR3 loop is CASSIGRTGGRPQHF. In DNA, the CDR3 is TGTGCCAGTAGTATCGGTCGGACAGGGGGACGGCCCCAGCATTTT.

The CDR3, as DNA: TGTGCCAGCAGTGCCTCAGGGATTACGTACGAGCAGTACTTC. This encodes CASSASGITYEQYF. This sequence joins TRBV6-1 and TRBJ2-7; weak D call: TRBD1 (5 bases). The germline V gene has CDR1 MNHNS and CDR2 SASEGT. The CDR3 consists of 14 residues. V was shortened by 4 bases and J by 4 bases, with 14 bases between the two germline ends.

The chain uses TRBV7-9 and TRBJ1-2, with D maybe TRBD1 (6 bases). Germline V gives CDR1 SEHNR, CDR2 FQNEAQ (reference sequence). This CDR3 has 12 residues. Trimming removed 1 base at V and 9 bases at J, with 9 bases between. The CDR3 here is CASSLDTGSYTF. As DNA, the CDR3 is TGTGCCAGCAGCTTAGATACAGGGAGCTACACCTTC.

V and J are TRBV18 and TRBJ2-1; D is undetermined. The CDR3 loop spans 15 amino acids. V shed 3 bases and J shed 4 bases, with 13 bases lying between them. Germline CDR1 KGHSH, CDR2 LQKENI. The CDR3 nucleotides are TGTGCCAGCTCACCGGTGAACAACCCTTACAATGAGCAGTTCTTC. Its translation is CASSPVNNPYNEQFF.

V is TRBV18 and J is TRBJ1-4; TRBD1 matches at 9 bases. J lost 8 bases, V lost 0 bases, and 7 bases had no gene match. Germline V gives CDR1 KGHSH, CDR2 LQKENI. CDR3 length: 16 residues. The CDR3 DNA is TGTGCCAGCTCACCACCGAAACAGGGGGCAGGAGAAAAACTGTTTTTT. This codes for CASSPPKQGAGEKLFF.

This chain joins TRBV7-2 and TRBJ2-3, with D unresolved. CDR3 length equals 12 residues. V shed 4 bases and J shed 6 bases, with 8 bases lying between them. The germline gives CDR1 SGHTA, CDR2 FQGNSA. The CDR3 loop is CASSYSRDTQYF. The CDR3 DNA sequence: TGTGCCAGCAGCTACTCCAGGGATACGCAGTATTTT.

The V call is TRBV2, the J call TRBJ1-1, with D possibly matching TRBD1 (6 bases). V was shortened by 7 bases and J by 7 bases, with 19 bases between the two germline ends. The V gene's germline CDR1 is SNHLY and CDR2 FYNNEI. CDR3 length: 14 amino acids. This CDR3 reads CASKGQDLLFEAFF. In DNA form, the CDR3 reads TGTGCCAGCAAGGGACAAGACCTATTATTTGAAGCTTTCTTT.